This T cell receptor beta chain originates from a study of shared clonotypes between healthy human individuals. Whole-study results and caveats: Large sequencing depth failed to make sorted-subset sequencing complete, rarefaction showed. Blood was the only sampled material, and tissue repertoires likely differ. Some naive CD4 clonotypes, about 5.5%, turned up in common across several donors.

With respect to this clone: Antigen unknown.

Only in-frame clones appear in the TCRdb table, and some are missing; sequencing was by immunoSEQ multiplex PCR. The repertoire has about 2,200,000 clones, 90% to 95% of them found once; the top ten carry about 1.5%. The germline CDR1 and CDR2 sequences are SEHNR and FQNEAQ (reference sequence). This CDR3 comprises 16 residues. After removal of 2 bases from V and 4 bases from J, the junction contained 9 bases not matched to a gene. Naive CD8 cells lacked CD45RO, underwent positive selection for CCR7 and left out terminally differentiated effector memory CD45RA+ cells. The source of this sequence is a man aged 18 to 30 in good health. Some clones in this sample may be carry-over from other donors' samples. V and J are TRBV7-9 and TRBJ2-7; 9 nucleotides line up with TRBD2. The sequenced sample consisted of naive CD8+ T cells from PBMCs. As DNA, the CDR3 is TGTGCCAGCAGCTTAACATGGCGGGAGGGGAGATACGAGCAGTACTTC. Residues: CASSLTWREGRYEQYF.